This T cell receptor beta chain derives from a study of glioma-infiltrating T cells. This clonotype appeared once. One junction end does not reproduce the germline sequence, and a read error may be involved. Amplification of TCR alpha and beta CDR3 regions from RNA used iRepertoire nested multiplex PCR. Input was roughly 85-400 ng of tissue mRNA or PBMC total RNA. In TCRdb, the multiplex PCR reads were re-called with MiXCR into one record per CDR3 protein. Of 160,000 or so distinct CDR3 sequences in the sample, more than 35% were seen once. Per the germline V gene, CDR1 is SGHNT and CDR2 is YYREEE (reference sequence). The CDR3 consists of 13 residues.

This sequence joins TRBV5-4 and TRBJ2-5; D ambiguous. This TCR was sampled from a human donor with low-grade glioma or glioblastoma, undergoing nonglioma brain surgery, or in good health (not recorded which). The sequenced material came from glioma tissue, nonneoplastic brain tissue, or PBMCs (not recorded which). The CDR3 is CASSQPAKESQYF. In nucleotides, the CDR3 is TGTGCCAGCAGCCAACCTGCCAAAGAGAGCCAGTACTTC.